What follows describes a single TCR beta chain. The data derive from a study of shared clonotypes between healthy human individuals. As for the study in general: Each donor had three CD4 naive, three CD4 memory, two CD8 naive and one CD8 memory plate.

Sequencing used immunoSEQ multiplex PCR; TCRdb keeps in-frame clones, though not all of them. This sample has roughly 2.6 million clones, with about 92% found just once. The germline CDR1 and CDR2 sequences are SGHNT and YENEEA. The CDR3 sequence is 14 residues long. V was shortened by 5 bases and J by 8 bases, with 16 bases between the two germline ends. Adult Caucasians living in Nashville, Tennessee made up all of the donors. This chain uses TRBV11-3 with TRBJ2-1, with a tentative D call TRBD1 (5 bases). This TCR came from a man younger than 35 in good health. Sequencing was done on a sample of naive CD4+ T cells sorted from blood. Sample subset: CD45RA+ positively selected. CDR3 coding DNA: TGTGCCAGCAGCCCCCAGGGATGGGGCGATGAGCAGTTCTTC. Its protein product is CASSPQGWGDEQFF.